The next 26 T cell receptor beta chains were all read from a single sample in a study of metastatic and nonmetastatic thyroid tumors. TCRdb re-called the PCR reads through MiXCR. The data show 25,000 to 30,000 clones, around 25% seen once. Nobody among the patients had been given any treatment before thyroid surgery. Sequenced material: blood. The origin of the receptors is a female donor with papillary thyroid cancer or a benign thyroid nodule (not recorded which). Some clones in this sample may be carry-over from other donors' samples.

By its share, this clone is medium-sized. The chain employs TRBV25-1 and TRBJ2-2; D not resolved. The CDR3 runs 11 residues. The V end lost 7 bases, the J end lost 8 bases, and 8 bases lay between the germline ends. Germline-derived CDR1 and CDR2 are MGHDK and SYGVNS. CDR3 DNA: TGTGCCAGCAACAATGGGGGGGAGCTGTTTTTT. Translated, it gives CASNNGGELFF.

The chain combines TRBV11-2 with TRBJ2-1; 11 nucleotides agree with TRBD2. The CDR3 runs 15 residues. The J segment lost 16 bases and the V segment lost 5 bases, leaving 16 bases of the junction unmatched. Germline CDR1 reads SGHAT; CDR2 reads FQNNGV. The CDR3 nucleotides are TGTGCCAGCAGCCCATTGACTAGCGGGATCAATGAGTATTTCTTC. This gives the protein CASSPLTSGINEYFF. Full variable domain (missing parts from reference TRBV11-2 and TRBJ2-1): EAGVAQSPRYKIIEKRQSVAFWCNPISGHATLYWYQQILGQGPKLLIQFQNNGVVDDSQLPKDRFSAERLKGVDSTLKIQPAKLEDSAVYLCASSPLTSGINEYFFGPGTRLTVL.

This chain joins TRBV30 and TRBJ2-6; D is uncertain. Germline V CDR1 and CDR2: GTSNPN, SVGIG (reference sequence). CDR3 length: 14 residues. Trimming left V 3 bases short and J 10 bases short, with 16 bases between. For the CDR3, the DNA is TGTGCCTGGAGCCCCAGTTCTGCGGTGAACGTCCTGACTTTC. As protein: CAWSPSSAVNVLTF.

This clone was seen a handful of times. The junction shows a germline mismatch at one end, possibly a read error. The rearrangement links TRBV10-1 to TRBJ2-2; D could derive from TRBD1 or TRBD2 (5 bases each). The CDR3 loop spans 14 amino acids. The germline V gene encodes CDR1 WNHNN and CDR2 SYGVQD (reference sequence). The CDR3 is CASGRDLDTGELSF. Written as DNA, the CDR3 is TGCGCAAGCGGCCGGGACCTCGACACCGGGGAGCTGTCTTTT.

In this sample, this clone turned up many times. This chain uses TRBV18 with TRBJ1-6, with TRBD1 matching 9 bases. From germline, CDR1 is KGHSH and CDR2 LQKENI. This CDR3 region has 14 residues. The junction had 5 bases not matched to a gene; V was cut back by 5 bases and J by 9 bases. The CDR3 sequence is CASSVGQGVSPLHF. The CDR3 DNA is TGTGCCAGCTCAGTGGGACAGGGAGTTTCACCCCTCCACTTT.

This clone was recorded many times. The V call is TRBV9, the J call TRBJ2-7; D remains ambiguous. Germline CDR1 reads SGDLS; CDR2 reads YYNGEE. Trimming stripped 0 bases from V and 5 bases from J, with 3 bases between. CDR3 length: 11 residues. For the CDR3, the DNA is TGTGCCAGCAGCGTAGGTGACGAGCAGTACTTC. Translated, it gives CASSVGDEQYF.

By sample share, this clone is medium-sized. The chain carries TRBV6-2 or TRBV6-3 and TRBJ1-1, with a weak D call TRBD1 (5 bases). Trimming took off 2 bases at V and 4 bases at J, with 8 bases between the two ends. Germline loops: CDR1 MNHEY, CDR2 SVGEGT. This CDR3 region has 13 residues. The CDR3 spells CASSYGDATEAFF. CDR3 nucleotides: TGTGCCAGCAGTTACGGGGACGCCACTGAAGCTTTCTTT.

This clone is classed as medium-sized. The chain is built from TRBV6-5 and TRBJ2-7; D possibly corresponds to TRBD1 (6 bases). The CDR3 sequence is 12 residues long. V was pared by 3 bases and J by 6 bases, with 9 bases between. Germline CDR1 MNHEY, CDR2 SVGAGI. The CDR3 loop reads CASSYADSEQYF. The CDR3 DNA follows: TGTGCCAGCAGTTATGCGGACAGCGAGCAGTACTTC.

In this sample, this clone turned up a few times. An end of the junction differs from the germline gene, which may be a read error. The chain carries TRBV6-1 and TRBJ2-7; D is unclear. From germline, CDR1 is MNHNS and CDR2 SASEGT. The CDR3 is 13 residues long. The CDR3 DNA follows: TGTGCTACGCATACGGCGGCCCCGCACGAGCAACACTTC. The encoded protein is CATHTAAPHEQHF.

This clone was seen a handful of times. The CDR3 DNA follows: TGTGCCAGCAGAGTATCTACAGGGTCGGGCTATGGCTACACCTTC. Translating gives CASRVSTGSGYGYTF. V usage is TRBV27 and J usage is TRBJ1-2; possibly TRBD1 for D (6 bases). The CDR3 consists of 15 residues. Germline CDR1 is MNHEY and CDR2 is SMNVEV (reference sequence). V lost 6 bases, J lost 4 bases, and 18 bases lay in between.

This clone was seen more than once but under ten times. The junction differs from germline at one of its ends, possibly a read error. The chain links TRBV19 to TRBJ2-3; D remains ambiguous. In germline, CDR1 is LNHDA, CDR2 SQIVND (reference sequence). The CDR3 runs 11 residues. The CDR3 nucleotides are TGTGCCAATAGTATCCTCGATACGCAGTATTTT. Its translation: CANSILDTQYF.

The rearrangement joins TRBV5-1 to TRBJ2-5; 16 positions match TRBD2. The CDR3 totals 17 residues. Germline V gene lookup returns CDR1 SGHRS and CDR2 YFSETQ. Trimming cost V 6 bases and J 4 bases; bases outside gene matches: 9. This CDR3 is CASTPGLAGGFGETQYF. The DNA for the CDR3 is TGCGCCAGCACCCCGGGACTAGCGGGAGGGTTTGGAGAGACCCAGTACTTC.

Ten or more counts support this clone. The chain links TRBV19 to TRBJ2-4; D might be TRBD1 or TRBD2, each matching 6 bases. This CDR3 has 13 residues. Germline CDR1 is LNHDA and CDR2 is SQIVND (reference sequence). V lost 3 bases and J 7 bases, leaving 10 bases between the germline ends. The CDR3 loop is CASSMGGGNIQYF. The CDR3 DNA follows: TGTGCCAGTAGTATGGGGGGCGGCAACATTCAGTACTTC.

This clone occurred a few times. This clone may be a read error of a much larger clone one base away. The chain combines TRBV20-1 with TRBJ2-5, with 10 bases identical to TRBD2. The CDR3 sequence is 14 residues long. In germline, CDR1 is DFQATT, CDR2 SNEGSKA (reference sequence). CDR3 sequence: CSAPRTSGKEAQYF. DNA for the CDR3: TGCAGTGCTCCTCGGACTAGCGGAAAAGAGGCCCAGTACTTC.

The J gene is TRBJ1-2, the V gene TRBV15; D unresolved. The CDR3 totals 14 residues. CDR1 is LNHNV, CDR2 YYDKDF, per germline (reference sequence). V was clipped by 1 base and J by 4 bases, with 10 bases between them. In nucleotides, the CDR3 is TGTGCCACCAGCAGAGCCACGGGAGCCTATGGCTACACCTTC. Protein sequence: CATSRATGAYGYTF.

The chain couples TRBV19 to TRBJ1-1; D remains unclear. Trimming cost V 1 base and J 4 bases, with 10 bases left between them. Germline assignment: CDR1 LNHDA and CDR2 SQIVND (reference sequence). The CDR3 spans 14 residues. The chain's CDR3 is CASSIGAGPTEAFF. CDR3 nucleotides: TGTGCCAGTAGTATAGGAGCGGGCCCCACTGAAGCTTTCTTT.

The rearrangement joins TRBV5-1 to TRBJ1-6; D may be TRBD1 (5 bases). V was clipped by 0 bases and J by 5 bases, with 9 bases between them. Germline-derived CDR1 and CDR2 are SGHRS and YFSETQ. CDR3 size: 15 residues. The CDR3 loop reads CASSLAGKDNSPLHF. The CDR3 DNA reads TGCGCCAGCAGCTTGGCAGGGAAGGATAATTCACCCCTCCACTTT.

In its sample, this clone was seen once. The chain is built from TRBV4-1 and TRBJ1-4; D is uncertain. Between the trimmed V and J ends, which lost 2 bases and 8 bases, there was a span of 9 bases. The CDR3 consists of 13 residues. Per germline, CDR1 MGHRA and CDR2 YSYEKL. The CDR3 is CASSQQMIEKLFF. CDR3 DNA sequence: TGCGCCAGCAGCCAACAAATGATAGAAAAACTGTTTTTT.

V and J are TRBV6-1 and TRBJ1-2, with TRBD1 matching over 9 bases. Looked up from germline, CDR1 is MNHNS and CDR2 is SASEGT. CDR3 length: 14 residues. Trimming took 7 bases from V and 4 from J; bases not matched to a gene: 7. The CDR3 sequence is CASIDLGQGYGYTF. CDR3 sequence (DNA): TGTGCCAGCATTGACCTGGGACAGGGCTATGGCTACACCTTC.

Worth noting for this clone: A junction end diverges from the germline sequence, so it may reflect a read error. V gene TRBV6-1 combines with J gene TRBJ1-5; tentatively, D is TRBD1 (6 bases). The germline V gene encodes CDR1 MNHNS and CDR2 SASEGT. CDR3 length equals 14 residues. CDR3 DNA sequence: TGTGCCAGCCAGACCGGAGGGGGAAATCAGCACCAGCATTTT. This encodes CASQTGGGNQHQHF.

The chain couples TRBV28 to TRBJ1-4, with D possibly being TRBD1 (5 bases). CDR1 and CDR2 from the germline V gene are MDHEN and SYDVKM. The CDR3 is 14 residues long. Deletions cut 4 bases from V and 7 bases from J, with 13 bases between. As DNA, the CDR3 is TGTGCCAGCAGTTCCGGGGTCGACAGTGAAAAACTGTTTTTT. Encoded protein: CASSSGVDSEKLFF. Complete variable domain (other parts from reference TRBV28 and TRBJ1-4): DVKVTQSSRYLVKRTGEKVFLECVQDMDHENMFWYRQDPGLGLRLIYFSYDVKMKEKGDIPEGYSVSREKKERFSLILESASTNQTSMYLCASSSGVDSEKLFFGSGTQLSVL.

There are many counts of this clone. Being one base from a much bigger clone, this may be a read error. The rearrangement uses TRBV11-2 and TRBJ2-1; D unresolved. Between the trimmed V and J ends, which lost 4 bases and 0 bases, there was a span of 13 bases. Germline CDR1 SGHAT, CDR2 FQNNGV. This CDR3 spans 16 amino acids. CDR3 bases: TGTGCCAGCAGCTCAGACCCCCAATCCTCCTACAATGAGCAGTTCTTC. Translation gives CASSSDPQSSYNEQFF.

The sample holds many counts of this clone. The CDR3 reads CASSQDDRERIRTDTQYF. The CDR3 DNA follows: TGTGCCAGCAGCCAAGATGATCGGGAGCGGATACGCACAGATACGCAGTATTTT. V is TRBV3-1 and J is TRBJ2-3, with TRBD2 as a possible D gene (6 bases). The CDR3 contains 18 residues. Deletions cut 0 bases from V and 1 base from J, with 17 bases between. The germline CDR1 and CDR2 sequences are LGHDT and YNNKEL (reference sequence).

In its sample, this clone is medium-sized. The J gene is TRBJ1-6, the V gene TRBV27; D is unresolved. Trimming took 5 bases from V and 7 from J, leaving 6 bases between them. This CDR3 contains 12 residues. CDR1 and CDR2 (germline): MNHEY, SMNVEV (reference sequence). For the CDR3, the DNA is TGTGCCAGCAGTCTAGGAAATTCACCCCTCCACTTT. Translating gives CASSLGNSPLHF.

This clone was recorded many times. The CDR3 DNA reads as TGTGCCAGCACGGAACAGCTTAATTCACCCCTCCACTTT. Translated, it gives CASTEQLNSPLHF. V usage is TRBV12-3 or TRBV12-4 and J usage is TRBJ1-6, with unresolved D. V was shortened by 7 bases and J by 6 bases, with 10 bases between the two germline ends. The length of the CDR3 is 13 residues.

This clone came up a few times. This rearrangement joins TRBV12-3 or TRBV12-4 to TRBJ2-5; TRBD1 aligns across 8 bases. CDR3 length: 13 residues. The V and J ends lost 3 bases and 8 bases, in that order; junction bases with no gene match: 5. In nucleotides, the CDR3 is TGTGCCAGCAGTTTGGGACAGGAATATACCCAGTACTTC. Its translation: CASSLGQEYTQYF.